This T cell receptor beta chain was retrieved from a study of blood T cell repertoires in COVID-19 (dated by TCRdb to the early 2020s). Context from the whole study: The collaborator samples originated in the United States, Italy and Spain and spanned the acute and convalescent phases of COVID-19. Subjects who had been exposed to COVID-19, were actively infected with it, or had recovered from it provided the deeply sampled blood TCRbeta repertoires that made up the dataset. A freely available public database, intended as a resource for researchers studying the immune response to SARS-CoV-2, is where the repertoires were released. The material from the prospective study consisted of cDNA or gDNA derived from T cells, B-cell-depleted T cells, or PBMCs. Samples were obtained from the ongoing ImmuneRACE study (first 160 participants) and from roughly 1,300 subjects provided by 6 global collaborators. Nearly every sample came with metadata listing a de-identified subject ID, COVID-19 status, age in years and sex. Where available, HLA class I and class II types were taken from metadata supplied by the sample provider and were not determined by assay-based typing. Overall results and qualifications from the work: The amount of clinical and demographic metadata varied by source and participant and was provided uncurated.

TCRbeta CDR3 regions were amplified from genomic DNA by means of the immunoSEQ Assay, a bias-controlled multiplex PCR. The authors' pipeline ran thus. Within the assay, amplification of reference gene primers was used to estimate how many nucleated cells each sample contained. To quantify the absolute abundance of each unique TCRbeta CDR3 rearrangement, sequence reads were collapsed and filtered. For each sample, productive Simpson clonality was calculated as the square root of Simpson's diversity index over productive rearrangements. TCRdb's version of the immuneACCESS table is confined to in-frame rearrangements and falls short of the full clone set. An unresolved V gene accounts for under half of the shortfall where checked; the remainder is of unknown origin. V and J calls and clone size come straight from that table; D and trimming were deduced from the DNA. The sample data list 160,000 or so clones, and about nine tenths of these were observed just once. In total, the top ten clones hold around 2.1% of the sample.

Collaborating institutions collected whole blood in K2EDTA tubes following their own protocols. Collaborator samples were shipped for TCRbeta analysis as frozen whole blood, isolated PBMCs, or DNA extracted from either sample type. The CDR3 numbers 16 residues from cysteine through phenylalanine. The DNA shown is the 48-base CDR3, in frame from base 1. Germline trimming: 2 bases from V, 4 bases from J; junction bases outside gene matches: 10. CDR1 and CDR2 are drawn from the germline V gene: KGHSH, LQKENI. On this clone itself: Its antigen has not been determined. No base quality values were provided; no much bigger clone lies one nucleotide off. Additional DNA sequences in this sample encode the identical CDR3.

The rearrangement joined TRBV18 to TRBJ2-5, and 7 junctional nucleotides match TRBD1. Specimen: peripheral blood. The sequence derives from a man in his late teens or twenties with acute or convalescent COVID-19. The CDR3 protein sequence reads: CASSPESGGLGETQYF. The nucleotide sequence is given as TGTGCCAGCTCACCAGAATCAGGGGGATTGGGAGAGACCCAGTACTTC.